This is a list of T cell receptor beta chains from one sample in a study of regulatory T cells in long-lasting Graves disease. TCRdb independently ran MiXCR on the multiplex PCR reads; one entry per CDR3 protein. Of some 370,000 distinct CDR3 sequences in the sample, about 10% were seen once. Separately, the same data were catalogued under a study of T cells in Graves' hyperthyroidism and ophthalmopathy.

Sequencing used peripheral blood mononuclear cells (PBMCs), obtained at new diagnosis, from a patient treated with antithyroid drugs. These receptors originate from a woman between 18 and 29 years old with Graves disease. Each CDR3 is given with its conserved first and last residue. Clone size is given for some rows only: seen once, a few or many times, or a class if the clone is expanded.

>many|TRBJ1-2|TRBV6-1
CASSPAQFYGYTF
>many|TRBJ1-4|TRBV3-1
CASSHHGNEKLFF
>many|TRBJ1-2|TRBV20-1
CSASKAGGISYGYTF
>few|TRBJ2-1|TRBV4-3
CASSLDSRRNEQFF
>many|TRBJ2-5|TRBV20-1
CSAREASGETQYF
>many|.|TRBV28
CASSSPPAGGYEQYF
>many|TRBJ2-3|TRBV20-1
CSAPTDTQYF
>few|TRBJ1-5|TRBV6-2/TRBV6-3
CASSYLGPLPGRSNQPQHF
>many|TRBJ2-2|TRBV28
CASSSIPGRKRGELFF
>many|TRBJ1-3|TRBV11-2
CASSLDLGGNTIYF
>many|TRBJ2-7|TRBV11-2
CASSPGGLGFDSEQYF
>many|TRBJ2-1|TRBV7-6
CASSLVVTSGSNEQFF
>many|TRBJ1-2|TRBV5-1
CASSPGGSGYTF
>few|TRBJ1-1|TRBV4-1
CASSQATATTEAFF
>.|TRBJ2-2|TRBV6-1
CASSRRGAGEGGELFF
>few|TRBJ1-6|TRBV27
CASALPGAGSPLHF
>.|TRBJ2-3|TRBV11-2
CVSSQNLEDTQYF
>few|TRBJ2-2|TRBV20-1
CSATLGGLTGELFF
>.|TRBJ1-4|TRBV11-2
CASSSPFGATNEKLFF
>many|TRBJ2-3|TRBV20-1
CSASWGRDSTDTQYF
>many|TRBJ1-1|TRBV6-1
CASSQFRGRSEAFF
>many|TRBJ1-1|TRBV5-8
CASSLVVGGPSSEAFF
>.|TRBJ1-1|TRBV7-3
CASSLAPGQKNTEAFF
>many|TRBJ1-2|TRBV24-1
CATSDSGALQANYGYTF
>many|TRBJ1-2|TRBV7-2
CASSSRRAGEDYTF
>many|TRBJ1-6|TRBV6-1
CASRHSWDRGFISPLHF
>many|TRBJ2-7|TRBV7-2
CASSLGAGRVEQYF
>many|TRBJ2-1|TRBV20-1
CSARRDNEQFF
>many|TRBJ1-1|TRBV5-1
CASSLMAMNTEAFF
>.|TRBJ2-7|TRBV29-1
CSVLGQGTLYEQYF
>many|TRBJ1-5|TRBV6-5
CASSYSRGGANNQPQHF
>few|TRBJ2-1|TRBV7-3
CASSFEPLHEQFF
>.|TRBJ2-4|TRBV6-2/TRBV6-3
CASRILTGAQRDIQYF
>many|TRBJ2-3|TRBV12-3/TRBV12-4
CASRREASGDTQYF
>.|TRBJ2-7|TRBV10-2
CASSDPSGTLKWEQYF
>many|TRBJ1-2|TRBV2
CASSQGFYGYTF
>many|TRBJ2-3|TRBV7-9
CASSRSPPGTLNTQYF
>many|TRBJ2-1|TRBV30
CAWSGAGGPGDRKQFF
>.|TRBJ1-1|TRBV27
CASSFSGGVTEAFF
>many|TRBJ1-1|TRBV12-3/TRBV12-4
CASRRVFNTEAFF
>.|TRBJ1-1|TRBV19
CASSRAPFRTGSTEAFF
>many|TRBJ2-1|TRBV20-1
CSARGASGPHWNEQFF
>many|TRBJ2-5|TRBV7-3
CASSSGGEETQYF
>many|TRBJ1-2|TRBV6-2/TRBV6-3
CASSYSRVGNYGYTF
>many|TRBJ2-6|TRBV7-6
CASSAGAAGANVLTF
>many|TRBJ1-4|TRBV2
CASRGDRVREKLFF
>many|TRBJ1-5|TRBV6-2/TRBV6-3
CASGTVSNQPQHF
>few|TRBJ2-5|TRBV30
CAWSVWSQETQYF
>.|TRBJ1-6|TRBV10-3
CAISAGQGNEGSPLHF
>many|TRBJ1-1|TRBV10-3
CAISAQGGEVAATFF
>many|TRBJ2-3|TRBV29-1
CSVEIGGGRTQYF
>few|TRBJ2-7|TRBV19
CASSPRDRSSYEQYF
>.|TRBJ2-6|TRBV5-1
CASSPNLVSGANVLTF
>.|TRBJ2-1|TRBV7-6
CASNKQGGEQFF
>many|TRBJ1-6|TRBV27
CASTPDTTTGAPLHF
>many|TRBJ2-3|TRBV29-1
CSVGLAVTSTDTQYF
>many|TRBJ2-2|TRBV12-3/TRBV12-4
CASSPSPRFDTGELFF